This entry lists 2 T cell receptor beta chains sequenced from one sample in a study of blood T cell repertoires in COVID-19. The protocol was immunoSEQ multiplex PCR, while the TCRdb copy is restricted to in-frame clones and leaves out a portion. This table has under 300,000 clones, 85% to 90% appearing once. The sequenced material came from peripheral blood. Source of these receptors: a woman in her thirties or forties who had recovered from COVID-19.

This chain links TRBV19 with TRBJ2-5; possibly TRBD2 for D (6 bases). Germline lookup yields CDR1 LNHDA and CDR2 SQIVND (reference sequence). V lost 10 bases and J 5 bases, leaving 20 bases between the germline ends. The length of the CDR3 is 14 residues. CDR3 loop: CATDGGGARETQYF. In nucleotides, the CDR3 is TGTGCCACCGACGGAGGAGGGGCCCGGGAGACCCAGTACTTC. The full variable domain, rest sourced from reference TRBV19 and TRBJ2-5, is DGGITQSPKYLFRKEGQNVTLSCEQNLNHDAMYWYRQDPGQGLRLIYYSQIVNDFQKGDIAEGYSVSREKKESFPLTVTSAQKNPTAFYLCATDGGGARETQYFGPGTRLLVL.

The V and J genes are TRBV4-1 and TRBJ2-1; the match to TRBD2 covers 12 bases. The V gene's germline CDR1 is MGHRA and CDR2 YSYEKL. The CDR3 is 16 amino acids. The J segment lost 10 bases and the V segment lost 0 bases, leaving 7 bases of the junction unmatched. The CDR3: CASSQDLAGGRREQFF. CDR3 nucleotide sequence: TGCGCCAGCAGCCAAGATCTAGCGGGAGGGCGTCGGGAGCAGTTCTTC.